A single sample is the source of the 20 T cell receptor beta chains below, sequenced in a study of cytomegalovirus exposure and HLA in healthy donors. Amplification used 60 Vbeta primers and 13 Jbeta primers. The data were produced by immunoSEQ multiplex PCR, yet TCRdb's version contains in-frame clones alone and is incomplete. The top ten clones hold 0.6% to 0.95% of a sample with about 160,000 clones, 76% of them seen once. Sequenced sample: PBMCs. Receptors originate from a female donor in good health and CMV-seronegative.

A word on this clone: Other DNA sequences of this sample code for an identical CDR3. J is TRBJ2-1 and V is TRBV29-1; possibly TRBD2 for D (5 bases). The V and J ends lost 3 bases and 4 bases respectively, with 10 bases between them. Germline assignment: CDR1 SQVTM and CDR2 ANQGSEA. CDR3 length: 13 residues. DNA of the CDR3: TGCAGCGTTGACCGGACGGGATACAATGAGCAGTTCTTC. Residues: CSVDRTGYNEQFF.

The rearrangement joins TRBV4-2 to TRBJ2-5, with 12 bases that match TRBD2. V trimming: 5 bases; J trimming: 5 bases; junction bases outside the gene matches: 9. Germline CDR1 LGHNA, CDR2 YNFKEQ. This CDR3 is 16 amino acids long. The CDR3 region has the DNA TGTGCCAGCAGCGCCCGGCTAGCGGGGGGGGAGGAGACCCAGTACTTC. Translated: CASSARLAGGEETQYF.

The J gene is TRBJ1-2, the V gene TRBV5-1; perhaps TRBD1 as D (5 bases). V lost 4 bases and J lost 1, with 8 bases in between. This CDR3 is built from 13 residues. CDR1 is SGHRS, CDR2 YFSETQ, per germline. CDR3 nucleotide sequence: TGCGCCAGCAGCCCCAGGGATAACTATGGCTACACCTTC. Its protein is CASSPRDNYGYTF.

This clone was seen only a few times. V gene TRBV6-5 combines with J gene TRBJ1-3; 7 nucleotides match TRBD1. The CDR3 sequence is 13 residues long. V trimming: 5 bases; J trimming: 6 bases; junction bases outside the gene matches: 4. Germline V gene sequence: CDR1 MNHEY, CDR2 SVGAGI. CDR3 loop: CASSGTATNTIYF. The CDR3 coding sequence is TGTGCCAGCAGTGGGACAGCGACAAACACCATATATTTT.

This sequence joins TRBV19 and TRBJ1-1; perhaps TRBD1 as D (5 bases). The CDR3 is made up of 15 amino acids. Deletions cut 6 bases from V and 1 base from J, with 15 bases between. CDR1 and CDR2 from the germline V gene are LNHDA and SQIVND (reference sequence). The CDR3 DNA is TGTGCCAGTAGAAGTTTTGGACATTCGAACACTGAAGCTTTCTTT. Its translation is CASRSFGHSNTEAFF.

V and J are TRBV19 and TRBJ1-2, with 7 bases aligning to TRBD1. The CDR3 is 15 amino acids. The germline V gene encodes CDR1 LNHDA and CDR2 SQIVND (reference sequence). The ends lost 3 bases at V and 2 bases at J; junction bases unmatched: 6. This CDR3 reads CASSMAGQRNYGYTF. Here the CDR3 DNA reads TGTGCCAGTAGTATGGCGGGACAGAGGAACTATGGCTACACCTTC. Looking up the rest from reference TRBV19 and TRBJ1-2 gives the full variable domain: DGGITQSPKYLFRKEGQNVTLSCEQNLNHDAMYWYRQDPGQGLRLIYYSQIVNDFQKGDIAEGYSVSREKKESFPLTVTSAQKNPTAFYLCASSMAGQRNYGYTFGSGTRLTVV.

A remark on this clone: A much bigger clone sits one base away, suggesting this may be a read error. The rearrangement joins TRBV28 to TRBJ2-7; TRBD1 matches 11 bases. In germline, CDR1 is MDHEN, CDR2 SYDVKM. With V trimmed by 7 bases and J by 3 bases, 5 bases remained unmatched. The CDR3 totals 14 residues. The DNA of the CDR3 is TGTGCCAGCACCCCCGGGACAGGGGGCTACGAGCAGTACTTC. Its protein is CASTPGTGGYEQYF.

This chain links TRBV7-9 with TRBJ1-2; 9 nucleotides match TRBD1. The CDR3 contains 16 residues. Per the germline V gene, CDR1 is SEHNR and CDR2 is FQNEAQ (reference sequence). V dropped 5 bases and J dropped 5; count of bases not matched to a gene: 12. The CDR3 coding sequence is TGTGCCAGCAGCGAAACCACAGGGGGCGCTAGATATGGCTACACCTTC. The encoded protein is CASSETTGGARYGYTF.

The V call is TRBV10-3, the J call TRBJ2-1, with 7 bases fitting TRBD2. V dropped 10 bases and J dropped 10; count of bases not matched to a gene: 7. The CDR3 runs 11 residues. Per germline, CDR1 ENHRY and CDR2 SYGVKD. The CDR3: CATDSGLEQFF. CDR3 DNA: TGTGCCACAGATAGCGGGCTCGAGCAGTTCTTC.

The CDR3 spells CASGQTGLPDEQYF. CDR3 DNA sequence: TGTGCTAGTGGTCAGACAGGGCTCCCCGACGAGCAGTACTTC. The V and J genes are TRBV12-5 and TRBJ2-7, with 7 bases identical to TRBD1. CDR3 size: 14 residues. V shed 5 bases and J 5 bases; nucleotides not matched to a gene: 9. Germline V gene lookup returns CDR1 LGHNT and CDR2 FRNRAP.

As regards this clone: One end of the junction does not line up with germline, which may come from a read error. The genes are TRBV4-1 and TRBJ2-6; D is possibly TRBD1 (5 bases). The CDR3 spans 21 residues. Germline V gives CDR1 MGHRA, CDR2 YSYEKL. CDR3 sequence: CASSRLDPAAIPSSGANGLTF. DNA of the CDR3: TGCGCCAGCAGCCGCCTGGATCCTGCCGCTATACCGAGCTCTGGGGCCAACGGCCTGACTTTC.

Regarding this clone: Other DNA sequences in this specimen translate into the identical CDR3. This chain links TRBV5-4 with TRBJ2-7, with D possibly TRBD1 on 5 matching bases. Germline CDR1 reads SGHNT; CDR2 reads YYREEE (reference sequence). The CDR3 consists of 15 residues. V gave up 4 bases and J gave up 6 bases, with 20 bases separating them. The CDR3 sequence is CASSPNRNRESEQYF. DNA of the CDR3: TGTGCCAGCAGCCCCAACAGGAATAGGGAAAGCGAGCAGTACTTC.

CDR3 protein: CASRPTSTDTQYF. The CDR3 region has the DNA TGTGCCAGCAGGCCCACTAGCACAGATACGCAGTATTTT. The rearrangement links TRBV7-2 to TRBJ2-3; D is uncertain. CDR3 length: 13 amino acids. CDR1 is SGHTA and CDR2 is FQGNSA in the germline V gene. V lost 6 bases and J 0 bases, leaving 7 bases between the germline ends.

The sample holds a few counts of this clone. DNA of the CDR3: TGTGCCAGTAGCCAAAGCCGCGCCCCACGCGCTTTCTTT. Residues: CASSQSRAPRAFF. The chain links TRBV19 to TRBJ1-1, with D unclear. V lost 6 bases and J lost 11, with 19 bases in between. The CDR3 length is 13 residues. Looked up from germline, CDR1 is LNHDA and CDR2 is SQIVND (reference sequence).

The V and J genes are TRBV7-2 and TRBJ1-2, with 7 bases identical to TRBD1. The CDR3 spans 15 residues. CDR1 and CDR2 from the germline V gene are SGHTA and FQGNSA. Trimming took 5 bases from V and 5 from J; bases not matched to a gene: 11. The CDR3 spells CASSTQGQNLYGYTF. CDR3 coding DNA: TGTGCCAGCAGCACCCAGGGACAGAACCTTTATGGCTACACCTTC.

This clone appeared a single time. CDR3 bases: TGCGCCAGCAGTCAGCCGATGGGCCCCCTAGGGATTAGCGGGAGGAACGAGCAGTACTTC. Its protein is CASSQPMGPLGISGRNEQYF. The V gene is TRBV23-1, the J gene TRBJ2-7; 10 positions agree with TRBD2. TRBV23-1 is labeled an ORF, and its function is uncertain. V was pared by 3 bases and J by 5 bases, with 22 bases of the junction left unmatched. This CDR3 region has 20 residues.

The chain employs TRBV28 and TRBJ1-2; TRBD1 is a possible D gene (5 bases). Germline CDR1 MDHEN, CDR2 SYDVKM. This CDR3 is built from 15 residues. Trimming stripped 7 bases from V and 8 bases from J, with 23 bases between. The CDR3 spells CASIEILRGGSGYTF. DNA of the CDR3: TGTGCCAGCATCGAGATCCTACGGGGGGGTAGCGGCTACACCTTC.

V and J are TRBV11-3 and TRBJ2-1; D ambiguous. Per germline, CDR1 SGHNT and CDR2 YENEEA. V lost 10 bases and J 5 bases, leaving 15 bases between the germline ends. The CDR3 length is 13 residues. CDR3 residues: CATALPRDNEQFF. CDR3 DNA sequence: TGTGCCACGGCTCTACCCCGGGACAATGAGCAGTTCTTC. The variable domain in full, with the rest retrieved from reference TRBV11-3 and TRBJ2-1, is EAGVVQSPRYKIIEKKQPVAFWCNPISGHNTLYWYLQNLGQGPELLIRYENEEAVDDSQLPKDRFSAERLKGVDSTLKIQPAELGDSAVYLCATALPRDNEQFFGPGTRLTVL.

The rearrangement joins TRBV28 to TRBJ1-2; D gene ambiguous. The CDR3 contains 14 residues. The germline V gene encodes CDR1 MDHEN and CDR2 SYDVKM. The V end was cut by 5 bases, the J end by 1 base, with 11 bases between. The CDR3: CASSPQPGNYGYTF. The CDR3 DNA is TGTGCCAGCAGTCCCCAGCCGGGTAACTATGGCTACACCTTC.

The chain combines TRBV4-2 with TRBJ2-7; 8 bases map to TRBD1. The CDR3 totals 14 residues. The trim removed 5 bases at V and 1 base at J, leaving 4 bases unmatched. Germline V gene data show CDR1 as LGHNA and CDR2 as YNFKEQ. CDR3 nucleotides: TGTGCCAGCAGCACCGGGACAGGATCCTACGAGCAGTACTTC. Amino acids: CASSTGTGSYEQYF.